This TCR beta chain was obtained from a study of T cell responses to AZD1222 COVID-19 vaccine. To note about this clone: Its specificity is unknown.

There are 14 residues in the CDR3. V was clipped by 3 bases and J by 1 base, with 9 bases between them. Germline CDR1 MDHEN, CDR2 SYDVKM. Data came from immunoSEQ multiplex PCR; TCRdb stores just in-frame clones and leaves some out. The data contain fewer than 130,000 clones, 87% of them singletons. Study-level findings and limits: With two AZD1222 doses given, Spike-specific TCR breadth and depth both rose. It was only 6 or 7 AZD1222 recipients who were seropositive at baseline. Possibly, clonal diversity was underestimated; donors were largely white British and included more females.

The chain links TRBV28 to TRBJ1-1; D not resolved. This receptor was taken from an adult who received the AZD1222 COVID-19 vaccine. Sequences were derived from peripheral blood, sampled 28 days after the second AZD1222 dose. In nucleotides, the CDR3 is TGTGCCAGCAGTTTTTTTGAAGGGAACACTGAAGCTTTCTTT. Translating gives CASSFFEGNTEAFF.